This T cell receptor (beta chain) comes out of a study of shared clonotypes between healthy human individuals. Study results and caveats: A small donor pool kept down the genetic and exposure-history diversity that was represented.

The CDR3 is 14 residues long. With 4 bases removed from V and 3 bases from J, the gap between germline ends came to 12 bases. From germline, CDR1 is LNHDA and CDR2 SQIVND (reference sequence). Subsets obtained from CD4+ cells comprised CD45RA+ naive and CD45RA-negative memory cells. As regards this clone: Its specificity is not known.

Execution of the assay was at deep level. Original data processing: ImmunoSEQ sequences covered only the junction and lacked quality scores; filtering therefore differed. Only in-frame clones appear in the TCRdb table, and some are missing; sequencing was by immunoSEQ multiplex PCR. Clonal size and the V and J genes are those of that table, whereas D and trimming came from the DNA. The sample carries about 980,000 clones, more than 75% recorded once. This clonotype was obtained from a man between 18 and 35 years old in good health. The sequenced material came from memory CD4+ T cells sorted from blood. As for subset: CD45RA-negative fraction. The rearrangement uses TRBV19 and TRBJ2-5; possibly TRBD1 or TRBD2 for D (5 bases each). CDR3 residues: CASSTGTVKETQYF. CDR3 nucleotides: TGTGCCAGTAGTACGGGGACGGTGAAAGAGACCCAGTACTTC.